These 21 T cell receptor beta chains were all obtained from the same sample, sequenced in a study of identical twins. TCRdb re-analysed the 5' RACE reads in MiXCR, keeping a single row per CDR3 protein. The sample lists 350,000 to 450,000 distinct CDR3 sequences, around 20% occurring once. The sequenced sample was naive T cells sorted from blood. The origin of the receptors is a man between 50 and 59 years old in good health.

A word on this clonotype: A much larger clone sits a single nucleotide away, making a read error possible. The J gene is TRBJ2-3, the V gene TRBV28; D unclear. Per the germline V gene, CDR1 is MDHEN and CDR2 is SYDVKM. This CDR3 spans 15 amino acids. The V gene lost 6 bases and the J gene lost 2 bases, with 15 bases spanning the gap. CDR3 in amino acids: CASSQNRGNTDTQYF. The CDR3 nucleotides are TGTGCCAGCAGCCAAAACAGAGGTAACACAGATACGCAGTATTTT.

The CDR3 bases are TGTGCCAGCAGTTTTGGTAGGCCTCAGAACACTGAAGCTTTCTTT. Protein sequence: CASSFGRPQNTEAFF. This chain uses TRBV12-3 or TRBV12-4 with TRBJ1-1; D uncertain. V shed 3 bases and J shed 1 base, with 12 bases lying between them. There are 15 residues in the CDR3.

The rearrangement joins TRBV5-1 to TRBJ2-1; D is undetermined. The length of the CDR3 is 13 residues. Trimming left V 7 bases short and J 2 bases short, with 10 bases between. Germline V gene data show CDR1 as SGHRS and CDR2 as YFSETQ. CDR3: CASGHLTYNEQFF. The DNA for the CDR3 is TGCGCCAGCGGGCACCTTACCTACAATGAGCAGTTCTTC.

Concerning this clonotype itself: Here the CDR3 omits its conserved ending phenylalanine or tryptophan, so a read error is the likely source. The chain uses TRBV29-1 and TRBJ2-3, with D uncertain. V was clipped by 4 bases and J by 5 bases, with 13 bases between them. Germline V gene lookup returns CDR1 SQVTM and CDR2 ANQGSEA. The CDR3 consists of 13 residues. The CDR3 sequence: CSVAAVARDTQYL. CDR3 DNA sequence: TGCAGCGTTGCGGCGGTTGCAAGAGATACGCAGTATTTA.

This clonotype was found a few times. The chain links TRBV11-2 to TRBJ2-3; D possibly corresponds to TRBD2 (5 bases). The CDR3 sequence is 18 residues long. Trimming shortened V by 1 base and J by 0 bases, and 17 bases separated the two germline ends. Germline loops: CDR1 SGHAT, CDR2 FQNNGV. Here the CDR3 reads CASSLGVRLRFSTDTQYF. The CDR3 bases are TGTGCCAGCAGCTTAGGGGTCCGACTAAGATTTAGCACAGATACGCAGTATTTT.

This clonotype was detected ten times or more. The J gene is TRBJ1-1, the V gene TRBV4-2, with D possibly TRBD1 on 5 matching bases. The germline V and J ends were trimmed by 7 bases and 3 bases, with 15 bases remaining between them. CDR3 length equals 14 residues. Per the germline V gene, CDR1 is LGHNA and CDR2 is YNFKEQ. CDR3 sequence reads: CASTKEGQYTEAFF. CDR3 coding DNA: TGTGCCAGCACCAAAGAGGGGCAGTACACTGAAGCTTTCTTT.

Here the CDR3 reads CSARLAGVRETQYF. CDR3 nucleotide sequence: TGCAGTGCTAGATTAGCGGGAGTCAGGGAGACCCAGTACTTC. The chain carries TRBV20-1 and TRBJ2-5; 9 positions match TRBD2. Germline V CDR1 and CDR2: DFQATT, SNEGSKA (reference sequence). V dropped 2 bases and J dropped 5; count of bases not matched to a gene: 6. There are 14 residues in the CDR3.

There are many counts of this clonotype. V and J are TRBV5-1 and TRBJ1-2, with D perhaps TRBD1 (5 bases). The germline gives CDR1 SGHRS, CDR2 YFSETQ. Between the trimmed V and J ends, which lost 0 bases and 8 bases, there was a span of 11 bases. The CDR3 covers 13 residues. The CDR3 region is CASSLETVTGYTF. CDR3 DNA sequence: TGCGCCAGCAGCTTGGAGACAGTTACAGGCTACACCTTC.

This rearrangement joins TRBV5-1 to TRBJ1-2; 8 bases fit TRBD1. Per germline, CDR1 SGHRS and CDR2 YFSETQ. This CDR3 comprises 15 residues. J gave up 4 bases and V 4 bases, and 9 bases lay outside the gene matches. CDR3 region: CASSLGRGTGYGYTF. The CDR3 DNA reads TGCGCCAGCAGCCTGGGCCGCGGGACAGGCTATGGCTACACCTTC.

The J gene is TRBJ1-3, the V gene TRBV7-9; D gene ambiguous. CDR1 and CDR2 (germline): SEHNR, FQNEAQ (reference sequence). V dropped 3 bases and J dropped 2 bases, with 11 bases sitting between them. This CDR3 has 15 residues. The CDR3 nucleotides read TGTGCCAGCAGCTTCGCGGCGGCGGCTGGAAACACCATATATTTT. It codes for CASSFAAAAGNTIYF.

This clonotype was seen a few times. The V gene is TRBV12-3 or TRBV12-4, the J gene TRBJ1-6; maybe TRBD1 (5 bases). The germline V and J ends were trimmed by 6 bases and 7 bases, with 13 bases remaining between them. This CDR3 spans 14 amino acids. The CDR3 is CASRPGRWNSPLHF. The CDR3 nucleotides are TGTGCCAGCAGACCGGGACGGTGGAATTCACCCCTCCACTTT.

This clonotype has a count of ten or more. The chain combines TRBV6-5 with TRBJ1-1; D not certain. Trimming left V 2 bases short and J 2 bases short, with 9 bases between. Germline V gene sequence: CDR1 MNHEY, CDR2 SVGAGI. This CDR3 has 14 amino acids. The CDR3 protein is CASSYRRVNTEAFF. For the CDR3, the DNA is TGTGCCAGCAGTTACAGAAGGGTTAACACTGAAGCTTTCTTT.

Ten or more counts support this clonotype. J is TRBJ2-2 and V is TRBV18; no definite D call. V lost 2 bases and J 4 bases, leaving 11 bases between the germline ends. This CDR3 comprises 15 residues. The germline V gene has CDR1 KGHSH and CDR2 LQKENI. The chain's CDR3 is CASSPSELSTGELFF. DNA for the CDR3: TGTGCCAGCTCACCATCGGAATTGAGCACCGGGGAGCTGTTTTTT.

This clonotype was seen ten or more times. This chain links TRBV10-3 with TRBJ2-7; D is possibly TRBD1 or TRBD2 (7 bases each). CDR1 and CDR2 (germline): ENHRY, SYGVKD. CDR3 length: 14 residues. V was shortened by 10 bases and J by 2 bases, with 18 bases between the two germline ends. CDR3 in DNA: TGTGCCACCGAACGGGGGGACAGTACCTACGAGCAGTACTTC. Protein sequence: CATERGDSTYEQYF.

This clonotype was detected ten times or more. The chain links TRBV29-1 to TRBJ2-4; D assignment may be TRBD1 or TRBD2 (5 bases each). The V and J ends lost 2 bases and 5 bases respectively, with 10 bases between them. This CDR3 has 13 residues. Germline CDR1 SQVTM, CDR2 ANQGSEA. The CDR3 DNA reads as TGCAGCGTTGAAAAGGGGCGGGAAAACATTCAGTACTTC. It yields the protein CSVEKGRENIQYF.

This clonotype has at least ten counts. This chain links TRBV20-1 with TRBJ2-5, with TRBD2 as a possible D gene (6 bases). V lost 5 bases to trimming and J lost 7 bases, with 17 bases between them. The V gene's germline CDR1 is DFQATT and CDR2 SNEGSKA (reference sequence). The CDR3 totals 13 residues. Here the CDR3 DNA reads TGCAGTGCTGATATGCGGTTGCGGGGGACCCAGTACTTC. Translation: CSADMRLRGTQYF.

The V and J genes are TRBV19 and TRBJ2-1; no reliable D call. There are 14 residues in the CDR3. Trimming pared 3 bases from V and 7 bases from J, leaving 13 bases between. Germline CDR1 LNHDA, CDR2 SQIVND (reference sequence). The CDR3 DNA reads TGTGCCAGTAGTATGCTCTTACGACCGAATGAGCAGTTCTTC. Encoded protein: CASSMLLRPNEQFF.

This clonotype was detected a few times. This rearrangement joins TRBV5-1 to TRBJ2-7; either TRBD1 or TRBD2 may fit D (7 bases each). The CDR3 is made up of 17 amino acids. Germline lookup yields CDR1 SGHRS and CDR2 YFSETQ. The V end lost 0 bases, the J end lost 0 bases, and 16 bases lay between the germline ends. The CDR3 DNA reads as TGCGCCAGCAGCTTGGGACAGGGAGGGAAGAGCTCCTACGAGCAGTACTTC. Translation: CASSLGQGGKSSYEQYF.

The CDR3: CSVEPHRGSNEQFF. The CDR3 region has the DNA TGCAGCGTTGAACCGCACAGGGGGTCCAATGAGCAGTTCTTC. The gene calls are TRBV29-1 and TRBJ2-1, with TRBD1 matching over 8 bases. The germline V gene encodes CDR1 SQVTM and CDR2 ANQGSEA. V gave up 2 bases and J gave up 6 bases; unmatched junction bases: 6. The CDR3 contains 14 residues.

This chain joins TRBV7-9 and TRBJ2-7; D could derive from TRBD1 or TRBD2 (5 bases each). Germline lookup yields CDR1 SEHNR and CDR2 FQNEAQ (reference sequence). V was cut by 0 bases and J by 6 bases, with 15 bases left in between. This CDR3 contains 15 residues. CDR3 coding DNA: TGTGCCAGCAGCTTAGCATCCCAGGGTGGGGGCGAGCAGTACTTC. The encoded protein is CASSLASQGGGEQYF.

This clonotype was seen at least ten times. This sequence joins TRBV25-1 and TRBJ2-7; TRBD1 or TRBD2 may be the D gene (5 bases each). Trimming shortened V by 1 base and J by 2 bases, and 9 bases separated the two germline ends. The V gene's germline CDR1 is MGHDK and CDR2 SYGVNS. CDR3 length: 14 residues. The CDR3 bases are TGTGCCAGCAGTGAATGGGACGCAGCCTACGAGCAGTACTTC. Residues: CASSEWDAAYEQYF.